This is a list of T cell receptor beta chains from one sample in a study of spatial heterogeneity in lung cancer. TCRdb re-derived calls from the 5' RACE reads in MiXCR, one entry per CDR3 protein. The sample consists of roughly 2,000 distinct CDR3 sequences, about 3% of them appearing once. This sample comprised lung tumor tissue, obtained at surgery. All receptors come from a female donor with early-stage non-small cell lung cancer. The CDR3 runs from the conserved cysteine through the conserved F or W. A D gene is named only where the DNA matches it firmly. The listing skips clone size in some rows; elsewhere it reads once, few, many or a size class.

v_call	j_call	d_call	clone_size	cdr3_nt	cdr3_aa
TRBV20-1	TRBJ1-4	-	medium-sized	TGCAGTGCCCGAGACAGGATTCAGGAAAAACTGTTTTTT	CSARDRIQEKLFF
TRBV4-2	TRBJ2-7	TRBD2	medium-sized	TGTGCCAGCAGCCAAGACACTAGCGGGGCTTCTAACGAGCAGTACTTC	CASSQDTSGASNEQYF
TRBV14	TRBJ2-1	-	many	TGTGCCAGCAGCCAGATTGGGGACTTACATAGCTCCTACAATGAGCAGTTCTTC	CASSQIGDLHSSYNEQFF
TRBV9	TRBJ2-3	-	medium-sized	TGTGCCAGCAGCCTCTCGACAGGTACCACAGATACGCAGTATTTT	CASSLSTGTTDTQYF
TRBV9	TRBJ2-5	-	medium-sized	TGTGCCAGCAGCGTAGTTGGTAGCGGCTTCGAGGGAGAGACCCAGTACTTC	CASSVVGSGFEGETQYF
TRBV6-5	TRBJ2-2	-	-	TGTGCCAGCAGTTACCAAACAACCGGGGAGCTGTTTTTT	CASSYQTTGELFF
TRBV6-6	TRBJ2-6	TRBD2	medium-sized	TGTGCCAGCAGATCGGGGGGGACTGGGGCCAACGTCCTGACTTTC	CASRSGGTGANVLTF
TRBV15	TRBJ2-2	-	large	TGTGCCACCAGCAGAGATCCCGGGGGCCGGACCGGGGAGCTGTTTTTT	CATSRDPGGRTGELFF
TRBV10-3	TRBJ2-7	-	medium-sized	TGTGCCATCCGAGCCCTAGCGATCTACGAGCAGTACTTC	CAIRALAIYEQYF
TRBV12-3/TRBV12-4	TRBJ1-4	TRBD1	large	TGTGCCAGCAGTTTATACAGGGGGGAGGAACTGTTTTTT	CASSLYRGEELFF
TRBV12-2	TRBJ2-6	-	many	TGTGCAAGTCGCTTAGCCCCGAAACCATCGAGCTCTGGGGCCAACGTCCTGACTTTC	CASRLAPKPSSSGANVLTF
TRBV20-1	TRBJ1-1	-	many	TGCAGTGCTAGTACAGGTCGAGAAGCTTTCTTT	CSASTGREAFF
TRBV29-1	TRBJ2-7	-	medium-sized	TGCAGCGCCAATTCGTTTGGGGATACCTACGAGCAGTACTTC	CSANSFGDTYEQYF
TRBV12-3/TRBV12-4	TRBJ1-1	TRBD1	large	TGTGCCAGCAGTAAGACAGGGCCCCTCACTGAAGCTTTCTTT	CASSKTGPLTEAFF
TRBV2	TRBJ2-6	-	medium-sized	TGTGCCAGCATGGAAGGTCTAGGAAGCTCTGGGGCCAACGTCCTGACTTTC	CASMEGLGSSGANVLTF
TRBV15	TRBJ1-5	-	many	TGTGCCACCAGCAGAGATCCCCGGGGCAATCAGCCCCAGCATTTT	CATSRDPRGNQPQHF